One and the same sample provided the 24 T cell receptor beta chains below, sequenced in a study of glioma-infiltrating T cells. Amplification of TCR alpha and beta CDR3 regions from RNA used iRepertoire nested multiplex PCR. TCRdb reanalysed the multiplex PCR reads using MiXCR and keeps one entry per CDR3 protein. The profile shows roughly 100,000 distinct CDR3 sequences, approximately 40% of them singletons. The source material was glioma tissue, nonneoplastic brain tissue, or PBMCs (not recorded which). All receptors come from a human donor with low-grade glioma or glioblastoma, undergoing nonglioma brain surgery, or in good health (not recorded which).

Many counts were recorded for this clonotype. For the CDR3, the DNA is TGCAGCGCATCGACTAGCGGGAGTGGAGAGACCCAGTACTTC. The encoded protein is CSASTSGSGETQYF. This chain joins TRBV29-1 and TRBJ2-5; 12 positions agree with TRBD2. Trimming at V came to 7 bases and at J to 4 bases, leaving 7 bases not matched to a gene. The germline V gene has CDR1 SQVTM and CDR2 ANQGSEA. CDR3 length: 14 residues.

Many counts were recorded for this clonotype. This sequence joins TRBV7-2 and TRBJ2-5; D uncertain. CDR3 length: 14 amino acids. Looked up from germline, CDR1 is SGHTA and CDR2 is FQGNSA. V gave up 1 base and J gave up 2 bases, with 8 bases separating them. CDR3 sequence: CASSLGGPQETQYF. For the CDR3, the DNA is TGTGCCAGCAGCTTAGGTGGGCCGCAAGAGACCCAGTACTTC.

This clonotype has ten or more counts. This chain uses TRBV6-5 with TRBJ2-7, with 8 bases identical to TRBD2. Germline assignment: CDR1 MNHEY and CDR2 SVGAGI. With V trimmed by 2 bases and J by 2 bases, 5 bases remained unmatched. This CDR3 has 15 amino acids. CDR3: CASSYLGTRTYEQYF. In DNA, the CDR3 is TGTGCCAGCAGTTACCTCGGGACTAGGACCTACGAGCAGTACTTC.

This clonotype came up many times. DNA of the CDR3: TGTGCCAGCTCCCAGGCATTCCAAGAGACCCAGTACTTC. It yields the protein CASSQAFQETQYF. This sequence joins TRBV7-2 and TRBJ2-5; D is uncertain. V lost 8 bases, J lost 1 base, and 11 bases lay in between. Germline CDR1 SGHTA, CDR2 FQGNSA. The CDR3 covers 13 residues.

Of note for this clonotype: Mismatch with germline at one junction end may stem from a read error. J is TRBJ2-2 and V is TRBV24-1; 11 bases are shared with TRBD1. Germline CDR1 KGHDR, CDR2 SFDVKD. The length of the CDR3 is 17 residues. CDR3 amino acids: CANSDVTGQGDHGELFF. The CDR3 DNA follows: TGTGCCAACAGTGACGTGACGGGACAGGGGGACCACGGGGAGCTGTTTTTT.

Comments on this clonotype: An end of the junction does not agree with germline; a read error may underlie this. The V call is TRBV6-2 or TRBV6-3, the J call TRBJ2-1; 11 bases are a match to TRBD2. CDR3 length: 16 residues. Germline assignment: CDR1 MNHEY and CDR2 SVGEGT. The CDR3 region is CAGIGTSGPTYDEQFF. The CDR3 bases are TGTGCCGGCATTGGGACTAGCGGCCCTACCTACGATGAGCAGTTCTTC.

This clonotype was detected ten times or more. The CDR3 nucleotides read TGTGCCAGCAGTCCCGGAGGGGGAATTCTCGAGCAGTACTTC. Translating it yields CASSPGGGILEQYF. V is TRBV27 and J is TRBJ2-7, with D tentatively TRBD1 or TRBD2 (6 bases each). The germline V gene has CDR1 MNHEY and CDR2 SMNVEV (reference sequence). There are 14 residues in the CDR3. V was clipped by 5 bases and J by 6 bases, with 17 bases between them.

The CDR3 DNA reads as TGCGCCAGCAGCCGGGGCGGGGTTGACGAGCAGTACTTC. Translating it yields CASSRGGVDEQYF. J is TRBJ2-7 and V is TRBV4-1; D may be TRBD2 (6 bases). Trimming took off 4 bases at V and 5 bases at J, with 12 bases between the two ends. CDR3 size: 13 residues. In germline, CDR1 is MGHRA, CDR2 YSYEKL.

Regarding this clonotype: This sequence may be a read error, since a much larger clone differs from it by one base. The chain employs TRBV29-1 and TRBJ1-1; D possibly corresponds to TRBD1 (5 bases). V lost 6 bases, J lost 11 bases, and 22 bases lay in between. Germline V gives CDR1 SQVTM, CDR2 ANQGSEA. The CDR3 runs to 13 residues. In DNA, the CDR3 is TGCAGCGTACTCGGGGCAGGGAATATCTGGGCTTTCTTT. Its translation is CSVLGAGNIWAFF. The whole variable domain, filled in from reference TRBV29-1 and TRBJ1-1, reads SAVISQKPSRDICQRGTSLTIQCQVDSQVTMMFWYRQQPGQSLTLIATANQGSEATYESGFVIDKFPISRPNLTFSTLTVSNMSPEDSSIYLCSVLGAGNIWAFFGQGTRLTVV.

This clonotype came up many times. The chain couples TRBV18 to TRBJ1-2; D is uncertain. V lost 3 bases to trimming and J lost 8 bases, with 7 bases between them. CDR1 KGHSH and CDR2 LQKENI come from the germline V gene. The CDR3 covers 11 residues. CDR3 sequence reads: CASSPGYGYTF. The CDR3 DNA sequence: TGTGCCAGCTCACCGGGCTACGGCTACACCTTC.

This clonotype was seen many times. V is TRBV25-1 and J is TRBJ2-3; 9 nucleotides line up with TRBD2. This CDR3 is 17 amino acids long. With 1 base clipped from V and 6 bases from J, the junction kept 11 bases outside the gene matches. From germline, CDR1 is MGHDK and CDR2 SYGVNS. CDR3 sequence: CASSEWDSGGLTDTQYF. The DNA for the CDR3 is TGTGCCAGCAGTGAATGGGATAGCGGGGGTCTTACGGATACGCAGTATTTT.

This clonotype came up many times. The CDR3 region is CSASQRGGIRTDTQYF. CDR3 bases: TGCAGTGCTAGCCAGCGGGGGGGGATTCGCACAGATACGCAGTATTTT. The chain links TRBV20-1 to TRBJ2-3; 10 positions match TRBD2. V trimming: 3 bases; J trimming: 1 base; junction bases outside the gene matches: 7. CDR3 size: 16 residues. Germline assignment: CDR1 DFQATT and CDR2 SNEGSKA (reference sequence).

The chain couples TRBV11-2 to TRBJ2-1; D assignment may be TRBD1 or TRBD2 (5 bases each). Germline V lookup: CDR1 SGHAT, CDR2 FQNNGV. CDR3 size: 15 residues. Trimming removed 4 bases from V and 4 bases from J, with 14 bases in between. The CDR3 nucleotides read TGTGCCAGCAGCTACTTCGGGGCTTCTTACAATGAGCAGTTCTTC. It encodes CASSYFGASYNEQFF.

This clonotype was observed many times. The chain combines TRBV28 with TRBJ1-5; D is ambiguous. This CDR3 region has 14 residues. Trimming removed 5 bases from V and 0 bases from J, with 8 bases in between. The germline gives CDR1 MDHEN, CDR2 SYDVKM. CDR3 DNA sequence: TGTGCCAGCAGTCCCGCCGGTAGCAATCAGCCCCAGCATTTT. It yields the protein CASSPAGSNQPQHF. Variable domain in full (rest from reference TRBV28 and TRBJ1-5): DVKVTQSSRYLVKRTGEKVFLECVQDMDHENMFWYRQDPGLGLRLIYFSYDVKMKEKGDIPEGYSVSREKKERFSLILESASTNQTSMYLCASSPAGSNQPQHFGDGTRLSIL.

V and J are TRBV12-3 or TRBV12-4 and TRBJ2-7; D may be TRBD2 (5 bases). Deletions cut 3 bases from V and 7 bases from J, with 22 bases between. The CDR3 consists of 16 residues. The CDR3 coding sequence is TGTGCCAGCAGTTTTAGGGAGCGATGGAACACCGGGGAGCAGTACTTC. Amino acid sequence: CASSFRERWNTGEQYF.

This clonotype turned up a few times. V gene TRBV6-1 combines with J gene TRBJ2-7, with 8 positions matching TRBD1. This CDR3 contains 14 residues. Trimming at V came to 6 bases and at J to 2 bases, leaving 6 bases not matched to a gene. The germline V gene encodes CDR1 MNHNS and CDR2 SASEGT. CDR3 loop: CASRAGQGAYEQYF. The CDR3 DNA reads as TGTGCCAGCAGGGCAGGACAGGGCGCCTACGAGCAGTACTTC.

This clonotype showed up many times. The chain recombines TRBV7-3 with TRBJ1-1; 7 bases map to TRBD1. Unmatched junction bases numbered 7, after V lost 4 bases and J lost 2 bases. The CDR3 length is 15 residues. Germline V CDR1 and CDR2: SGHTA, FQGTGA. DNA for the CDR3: TGTGCCAGCAGCTCCCAGGGGGGGGCCAACACTGAAGCTTTCTTT. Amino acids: CASSSQGGANTEAFF.

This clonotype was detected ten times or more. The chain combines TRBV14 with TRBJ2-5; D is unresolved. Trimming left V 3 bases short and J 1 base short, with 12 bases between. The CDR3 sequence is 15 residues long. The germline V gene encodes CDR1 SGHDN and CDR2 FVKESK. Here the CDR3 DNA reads TGTGCCAGCAGCCAGAGTCTGGGCGGCCAAGAGACCCAGTACTTC. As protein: CASSQSLGGQETQYF.

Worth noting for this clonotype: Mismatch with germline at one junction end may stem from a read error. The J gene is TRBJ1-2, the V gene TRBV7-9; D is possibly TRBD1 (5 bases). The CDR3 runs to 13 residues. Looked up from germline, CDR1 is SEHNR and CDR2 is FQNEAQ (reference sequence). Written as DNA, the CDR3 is TGTGCCAGCAGCAACAGGACCGACTATGGCTACATCTTC. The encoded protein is CASSNRTDYGYIF. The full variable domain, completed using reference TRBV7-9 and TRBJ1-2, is DTGVSQNPRHKITKRGQNVTFRCDPISEHNRLYWYRQTLGQGPEFLTYFQNEAQLEKSRLLSDRFSAERPKGSFSTLEIQRTEQGDSAMYLCASSNRTDYGYIFGSGTRLTVV.

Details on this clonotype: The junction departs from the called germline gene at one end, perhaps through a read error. The chain's CDR3 is CATSGRGGMNIQYF. Here the CDR3 DNA reads TGTGCCACCAGCGGGCGGGGGGGCATGAACATTCAGTACTTC. This chain uses TRBV10-2 with TRBJ2-4; TRBD2 matches at 9 bases. Germline V gives CDR1 WSHSY, CDR2 SAAADI. The CDR3 is 14 amino acids.

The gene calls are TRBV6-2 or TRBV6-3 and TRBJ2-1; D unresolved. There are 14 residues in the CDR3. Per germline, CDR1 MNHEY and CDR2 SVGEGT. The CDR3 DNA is TGTGTTAGCAACCCCGTAGGACCGGAAGGTGAGCAGTTCTTC. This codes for CVSNPVGPEGEQFF.

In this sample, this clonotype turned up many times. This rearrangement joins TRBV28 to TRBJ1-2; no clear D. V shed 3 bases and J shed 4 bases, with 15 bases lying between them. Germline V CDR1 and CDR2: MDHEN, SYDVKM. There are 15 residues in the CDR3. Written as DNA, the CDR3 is TGTGCCAGCAGTTTCCAGGCTGGGGTGACCTATGGCTACACCTTC. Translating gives CASSFQAGVTYGYTF.

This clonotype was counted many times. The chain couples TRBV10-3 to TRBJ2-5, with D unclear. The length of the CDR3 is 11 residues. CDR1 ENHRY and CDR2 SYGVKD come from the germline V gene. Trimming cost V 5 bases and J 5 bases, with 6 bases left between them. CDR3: CAISQQETQYF. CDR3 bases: TGTGCCATCAGTCAACAGGAGACCCAGTACTTC.

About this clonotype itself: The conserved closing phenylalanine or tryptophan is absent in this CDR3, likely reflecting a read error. CDR3 in DNA: TGTGCCAGTGCCTGGACTAGTGATTCGGATGAGCAGTTCCTC. This translates into CASAWTSDSDEQFL. V and J are TRBV28 and TRBJ2-1, with 7 bases lining up with TRBD2. There are 14 residues in the CDR3. Losses at the gene ends were 9 bases for V and 8 bases for J; bases not matched to a gene: 13. Germline CDR1 reads MDHEN; CDR2 reads SYDVKM.